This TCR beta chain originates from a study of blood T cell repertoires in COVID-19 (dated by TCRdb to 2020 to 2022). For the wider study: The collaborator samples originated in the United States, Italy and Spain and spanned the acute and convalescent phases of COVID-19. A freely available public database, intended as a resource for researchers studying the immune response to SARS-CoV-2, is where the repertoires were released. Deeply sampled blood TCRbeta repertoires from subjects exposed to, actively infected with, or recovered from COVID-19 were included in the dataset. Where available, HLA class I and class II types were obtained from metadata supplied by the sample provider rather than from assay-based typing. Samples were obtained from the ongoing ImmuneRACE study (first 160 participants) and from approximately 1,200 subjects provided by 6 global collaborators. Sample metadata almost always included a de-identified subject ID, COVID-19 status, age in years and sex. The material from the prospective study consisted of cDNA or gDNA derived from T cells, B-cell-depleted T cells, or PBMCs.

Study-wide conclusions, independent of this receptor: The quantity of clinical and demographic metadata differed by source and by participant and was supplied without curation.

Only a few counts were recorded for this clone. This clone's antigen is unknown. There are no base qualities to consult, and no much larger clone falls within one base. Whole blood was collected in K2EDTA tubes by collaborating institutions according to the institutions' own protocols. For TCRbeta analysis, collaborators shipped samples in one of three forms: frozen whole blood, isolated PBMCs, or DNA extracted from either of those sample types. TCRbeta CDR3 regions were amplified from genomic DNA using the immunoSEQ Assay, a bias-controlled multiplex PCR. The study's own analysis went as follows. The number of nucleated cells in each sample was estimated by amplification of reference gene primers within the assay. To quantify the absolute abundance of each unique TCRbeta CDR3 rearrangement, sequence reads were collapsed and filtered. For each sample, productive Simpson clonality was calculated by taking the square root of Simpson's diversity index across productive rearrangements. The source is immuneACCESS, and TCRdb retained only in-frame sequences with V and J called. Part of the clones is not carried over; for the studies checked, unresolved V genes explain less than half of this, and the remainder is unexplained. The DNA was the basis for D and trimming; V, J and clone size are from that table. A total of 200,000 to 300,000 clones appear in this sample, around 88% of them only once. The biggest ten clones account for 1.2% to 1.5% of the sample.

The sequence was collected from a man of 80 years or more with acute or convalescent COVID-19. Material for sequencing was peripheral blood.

CDR3 protein: CASSSHSGMSGYEQFF. The nucleotide sequence reads as follows: TGTGCCAGTAGTAGTCATAGCGGGATGAGCGGGTATGAGCAGTTCTTC. The chain employs TRBV19 and TRBJ2-1; TRBD2 lines up with 8 middle nucleotides. The CDR1 and CDR2 encoded by the germline V gene (reference sequence) are LNHDA and SQIVND. The CDR3, cysteine through phenylalanine, is 16 amino acids long. Of all the DNA, just the CDR3 is kept, 48 bases in frame from base 1. For this chain, trimming is 4 bases at the V end and 8 bases at the J end, and the number of junction bases without a gene match is 13.